Sequencing of this TCR beta chain was carried out in a study of blood T cell repertoires in COVID-19. Study at large: Acute and convalescent COVID-19 specimens originated in the United States, Italy and Spain. Nucleic acid was either cDNA or gDNA, and it came from T cells, B-cell-depleted T cells, or PBMCs.

Deletions cut 3 bases from V and 2 bases from J, with 14 bases between. The CDR3 has 15 residues. Germline CDR1 and CDR2: MDHEN and SYDVKM. Using immunoSEQ multiplex PCR, the repertoire was profiled, and TCRdb retains in-frame clones only, with some absent. Of about 150,000 clones listed, approximately 92% are singletons. During active infection, Seattle patients enrolled and were then monitored through disease. The sequence was collected from a man between 18 and 29 years old with COVID-19, enrolled during active disease. The sample taken for sequencing was peripheral blood. The V gene is TRBV28, the J gene TRBJ2-7; no firm D call. CDR3 sequence (DNA): TGTGCCAGCAGTTTTTCTTTCAGGCAGACCTACGAGCAGTACTTC. Its protein is CASSFSFRQTYEQYF.